One and the same sample provided the 26 T cell receptor beta chains below, sequenced in a study of immune heterogeneity within non-small cell lung tumors (dated by TCRdb to the late 2010s). Genomic DNA was extracted from bulk tumor tissue and used as the TCR template, and roughly 560 ng gDNA was amplified per sample. During surgery, multiple biopsies were taken from each primary tumor and placed as far apart as possible within the tumor mass. The study cohort was described as untreated, and the patients were newly diagnosed NSCLC cases having curative surgery. Sequencing was performed on a HiSeq X Ten. The TCR beta CDR3 region was amplified with a multiplex PCR system, in which a first round of nine to ten cycles was run using 32 V-gene forward and 13 J-gene reverse primers. Through fastp at Q25 and MiXCR, TCRdb rebuilt clones from the public reads, retaining in-frame beta chains. Identical CDR3 proteins give one entry, which carries the most common genes and DNA. This sample holds about 12,000 distinct CDR3 sequences; about 22% were observed only once. The top ten hold around 4.3% of the sample.

The sample taken for sequencing was lung tumor tissue. The receptor set was obtained from a man between 60 and 75 years old with non-small cell lung cancer.

By its share, this clonotype is medium-sized. The J gene is TRBJ1-1, the V gene TRBV6-1; a weak D match, TRBD1 (5 bases). V was shortened by 1 base and J by 4 bases, with 13 bases between the two germline ends. Per germline, CDR1 MNHNS and CDR2 SASEGT. The CDR3 is 15 residues long. The CDR3 region has the DNA TGTGCCAGCAGTGAAGTGGGCGGGGCTGGCACTGAAGCTTTCTTT. It codes for CASSEVGGAGTEAFF.

In its sample, this clonotype is medium-sized. This chain connects TRBV28 to TRBJ1-2; perhaps TRBD1 as D (6 bases). Germline CDR1 MDHEN, CDR2 SYDVKM. The CDR3 extends over 14 amino acids. Trimming removed 7 bases from V and 1 base from J, with 13 bases in between. CDR3 bases: TGTGCCAGCATCCCGGGGGGCGGTAACTATGGCTACACCTTC. It encodes CASIPGGGNYGYTF.

This rearrangement joins TRBV13 to TRBJ1-1; D not resolved. V lost 5 bases, J lost 2 bases, and 3 bases lay in between. This CDR3 region has 11 residues. The V gene's germline CDR1 is PRHDT and CDR2 FYEKMQ (reference sequence). CDR3 sequence: CASSLNTEAFF. The CDR3, as DNA: TGTGCCAGCAGCCTAAACACTGAAGCTTTCTTT.

The rearrangement links TRBV5-5 to TRBJ2-7, with TRBD2 as a possible D gene (5 bases). The CDR3 runs 12 residues. Germline V gene sequence: CDR1 SGHKS, CDR2 YYEKEE (reference sequence). Trimming shortened V by 4 bases and J by 6 bases, and 11 bases separated the two germline ends. CDR3 protein: CASSHGDFEQYF. The CDR3 DNA reads TGTGCCAGCAGCCACGGGGATTTCGAGCAGTACTTC.

The V call is TRBV7-3, the J call TRBJ2-1; no reliable D call. Germline loops: CDR1 SGHTA, CDR2 FQGTGA. This CDR3 has 14 amino acids. V shed 4 bases and J shed 0 bases, with 7 bases lying between them. The CDR3 reads CASSSQSSYNEQFF. The CDR3 DNA sequence: TGTGCCAGCAGCTCTCAGAGCTCCTACAATGAGCAGTTCTTC.

Relative to its sample, this clonotype is medium-sized (0.01 to 0.1%). This chain links TRBV19 with TRBJ2-7; 8 positions agree with TRBD1. With 3 bases clipped from V and 3 bases from J, the junction kept 4 bases outside the gene matches. CDR1 LNHDA and CDR2 SQIVND come from the germline V gene (reference sequence). This CDR3 has 14 residues. Written as DNA, the CDR3 is TGTGCCAGTAGTATCAGGGGGCAGATCTACGAGCAGTACTTC. This translates into CASSIRGQIYEQYF.

This clonotype is termed medium-sized. The V and J genes are TRBV20-1 and TRBJ2-7; 8 positions match TRBD2. Looked up from germline, CDR1 is DFQATT and CDR2 is SNEGSKA (reference sequence). This CDR3 is 13 amino acids long. V trimming: 5 bases; J trimming: 5 bases; junction bases outside the gene matches: 8. The CDR3 loop reads CSAYRGGVNEQYF. Here the CDR3 DNA reads TGCAGTGCTTACCGGGGGGGCGTCAACGAGCAGTACTTC.

This clonotype is medium-sized in the sample. CDR3 in DNA: TGTGCCAGCAGTTTAGGCGGCGGGCGTGCTTTCTTT. This encodes CASSLGGGRAFF. V is TRBV28 and J is TRBJ1-1; no reliable D call. Germline-derived CDR1 and CDR2 are MDHEN and SYDVKM. The V end lost 2 bases, the J end lost 11 bases, and 12 bases lay between the germline ends. This CDR3 is 12 amino acids long.

This clonotype occurred a few times. The rearrangement uses TRBV20-1 and TRBJ2-7; 13 bases map to TRBD2. CDR1 DFQATT and CDR2 SNEGSKA come from the germline V gene (reference sequence). Trimming removed 1 base from V and 3 bases from J; junction bases left unmatched: 3. The CDR3 has 15 amino acids. The CDR3 region is CSARALAGGHYEQYF. DNA for the CDR3: TGCAGTGCTAGAGCACTAGCGGGAGGGCACTACGAGCAGTACTTC.

In this sample, this clonotype is medium-sized. The V gene is TRBV5-1, the J gene TRBJ2-7; no definite D call. Germline CDR1 reads SGHRS; CDR2 reads YFSETQ. This CDR3 spans 14 amino acids. The V end was cut by 5 bases, the J end by 4 bases, with 16 bases between. For the CDR3, the DNA is TGCGCCAGCAGTCATCGTCTAACCACGTACGAGCAGTACTTC. It codes for CASSHRLTTYEQYF.

This sequence joins TRBV5-6 and TRBJ1-4; D ambiguous. CDR3 length equals 16 residues. CDR1 and CDR2 (germline): SGHDT, YYEEEE. The V end lost 6 bases, the J end lost 6 bases, and 21 bases lay between the germline ends. CDR3 region: CASTGRTASEYEKLFF. The CDR3 nucleotides read TGTGCCAGCACTGGACGGACCGCATCAGAGTATGAAAAACTGTTTTTT. Full variable domain (missing parts from reference TRBV5-6 and TRBJ1-4): DAGVTQSPTHLIKTRGQQVTLRCSPKSGHDTVSWYQQALGQGPQFIFQYYEEEERQRGNFPDRFSGHQFPNYSSELNVNALLLGDSALYLCASTGRTASEYEKLFFGSGTQLSVL.

The rearrangement joins TRBV20-1 to TRBJ2-3, with TRBD2 matching 12 bases. This CDR3 is built from 17 residues. Germline lookup yields CDR1 DFQATT and CDR2 SNEGSKA (reference sequence). Germline trimming cut 0 bases from V and 5 bases from J; bases unmatched to any gene: 9. In DNA form, the CDR3 reads TGCAGTGCTAGAGACCCTAGCGGGAGGGCCGGGATAGATACGCAGTATTTT. Its protein product is CSARDPSGRAGIDTQYF.

In its sample, this clonotype was seen a few times. The rearrangement joins TRBV6-5 to TRBJ2-1, with TRBD1 identical over 7 bases. With 2 bases clipped from V and 2 bases from J, the junction kept 6 bases outside the gene matches. This CDR3 is built from 16 residues. The germline V gene encodes CDR1 MNHEY and CDR2 SVGAGI. Here the CDR3 reads CASSYPLGQPYNEQFF. Here the CDR3 DNA reads TGTGCCAGCAGTTACCCTTTGGGACAGCCCTACAATGAGCAGTTCTTC.

At least ten counts were recorded for this clonotype. The V call is TRBV11-3, the J call TRBJ2-1; a weak D match, TRBD2 (6 bases). CDR1 is SGHNT and CDR2 is YENEEA in the germline V gene. The CDR3 sequence is 16 residues long. The V end was cut by 6 bases, the J end by 8 bases, with 23 bases between. This CDR3 reads CASRMGFGGSGDEQFF. The CDR3, as DNA: TGTGCCAGCAGGATGGGTTTTGGCGGGTCGGGGGATGAGCAGTTCTTC.

As regards this clonotype: This may stem from a read error, because a much larger clone lies one nucleotide away. V usage is TRBV27 and J usage is TRBJ1-5; D might be TRBD1 (5 bases). Trimming shortened V by 4 bases and J by 6 bases, and 16 bases separated the two germline ends. This CDR3 is built from 15 residues. Germline V gene data show CDR1 as MNHEY and CDR2 as SMNVEV (reference sequence). The CDR3 region is CASSSGPGVGQPQHF. CDR3 bases: TGTGCCAGCAGTTCCGGACCGGGGGTGGGTCAGCCCCAGCATTTT.

The V call is TRBV5-1, the J call TRBJ2-7, with TRBD2 matching 13 bases. Losses at the gene ends were 0 bases for V and 5 bases for J; bases not matched to a gene: 5. CDR1 is SGHRS and CDR2 is YFSETQ in the germline V gene. The CDR3 consists of 16 residues. The CDR3 here is CASSLGGTSGTHEQYF. Here the CDR3 DNA reads TGCGCCAGCAGCTTGGGTGGGACTAGCGGGACCCACGAGCAGTACTTC.

This clonotype appeared many times. The gene calls are TRBV11-2 and TRBJ1-4; 11 bases are shared with TRBD1. Germline CDR1 is SGHAT and CDR2 is FQNNGV. There are 15 residues in the CDR3. V shed 5 bases, J shed 6 bases, and the junction held 5 bases outside the gene matches. DNA for the CDR3: TGTGCCAGCAGCCCTCCGGGACAGGGGGATGAAAAACTGTTTTTT. It codes for CASSPPGQGDEKLFF. The full variable domain, rest sourced from reference TRBV11-2 and TRBJ1-4, is EAGVAQSPRYKIIEKRQSVAFWCNPISGHATLYWYQQILGQGPKLLIQFQNNGVVDDSQLPKDRFSAERLKGVDSTLKIQPAKLEDSAVYLCASSPPGQGDEKLFFGSGTQLSVL.

By its share, this clonotype is medium-sized. This chain connects TRBV6-1 to TRBJ1-2, with TRBD1 as a possible D gene (6 bases). Germline V gene data show CDR1 as MNHNS and CDR2 as SASEGT. V was pared by 7 bases and J by 1 base, with 16 bases between. The CDR3 covers 15 residues. The CDR3 bases are TGTGCCAGCACCGGAGGGGCCAGGGGTAACTATGGCTACACCTTC. Its translation: CASTGGARGNYGYTF.

This clonotype is termed medium-sized. The CDR3 is CASSAGGSWDGYTEAFF. The CDR3 nucleotides read TGTGCCAGCAGCGCGGGGGGGAGTTGGGACGGATACACTGAAGCTTTCTTT. This sequence joins TRBV9 and TRBJ1-1; maybe TRBD1 (5 bases). Trimming removed 3 bases from V and 3 bases from J, with 21 bases in between. The CDR3 runs to 17 residues. Germline CDR1 is SGDLS and CDR2 is YYNGEE.

CDR3 DNA: TGCAGTGCTAGACCCACCCATAGCGGGAGGACCATGCAGACCCAGTACTTC. It specifies CSARPTHSGRTMQTQYF. V and J are TRBV20-1 and TRBJ2-5, with TRBD2 identical over 10 bases. With V trimmed by 2 bases and J by 6 bases, 15 bases remained unmatched. The CDR3 spans 17 residues. Germline V CDR1 and CDR2: DFQATT, SNEGSKA (reference sequence).

This CDR3 is CASAPAMTGELFF. The CDR3 DNA follows: TGTGCTAGCGCCCCGGCGATGACCGGGGAGCTGTTTTTT. This chain joins TRBV7-7 and TRBJ2-2; maybe TRBD2 (5 bases). Germline V CDR1 and CDR2: SSHAT, FNYEAQ (reference sequence). This CDR3 contains 13 residues.

Concerning this clonotype: A clone one base away is much larger, so this may be a read error. V usage is TRBV6-9 and J usage is TRBJ2-2, with D possibly matching TRBD1 (5 bases). The CDR3 totals 12 residues. CDR1 is MNHGY, CDR2 SVAAGI, per germline. The DNA for the CDR3 is TGTGCCAGAAGTTACGCAGGGCGCGAGCTGTTTTTT. It specifies CARSYAGRELFF.

In its sample, this clonotype ranks as medium-sized. V is TRBV12-3 or TRBV12-4 and J is TRBJ1-4, with TRBD1 matching over 8 bases. CDR3 length equals 17 residues. With 6 bases clipped from V and 6 bases from J, the junction kept 15 bases outside the gene matches. Here the CDR3 DNA reads TGTGCCAGCAGCCTAGGACAGGGCCCCTCAGGTTATGAAAAACTGTTTTTT. Protein: CASSLGQGPSGYEKLFF.

Remarks on this clonotype: An end of the junction differs from the germline gene, which may be a read error. The rearrangement joins TRBV19 to TRBJ2-1, with D possibly being TRBD1 or TRBD2 (5 bases each). Germline CDR1 is LNHDA and CDR2 is SQIVND (reference sequence). The CDR3 contains 13 residues. For the CDR3, the DNA is TGTGCCAGTAGTATATCCGGGACCAATGAGCATTTCTTC. It specifies CASSISGTNEHFF.

This clonotype was counted ten times or more. This rearrangement joins TRBV27 to TRBJ1-1; the match to TRBD1 covers 7 bases. This CDR3 comprises 18 residues. Germline assignment: CDR1 MNHEY and CDR2 SMNVEV (reference sequence). V gave up 5 bases and J gave up 0 bases; unmatched junction bases: 15. CDR3 nucleotides: TGTGCCAGCAGTCTACAGGGAAGGGGGCCTACAATGAACACTGAAGCTTTCTTT. Protein product: CASSLQGRGPTMNTEAFF.

This clonotype is medium-sized (0.01 to 0.1%) by share. The chain recombines TRBV18 with TRBJ2-7, with 7 bases lining up with TRBD2. The CDR3 is 14 amino acids. Losses at the gene ends were 6 bases for V and 3 bases for J; bases not matched to a gene: 8. Germline lookup yields CDR1 KGHSH and CDR2 LQKENI. Here the CDR3 DNA reads TGTGCCAGCTCTGATCTGGGGGACTACTACGAGCAGTACTTC. It specifies CASSDLGDYYEQYF.